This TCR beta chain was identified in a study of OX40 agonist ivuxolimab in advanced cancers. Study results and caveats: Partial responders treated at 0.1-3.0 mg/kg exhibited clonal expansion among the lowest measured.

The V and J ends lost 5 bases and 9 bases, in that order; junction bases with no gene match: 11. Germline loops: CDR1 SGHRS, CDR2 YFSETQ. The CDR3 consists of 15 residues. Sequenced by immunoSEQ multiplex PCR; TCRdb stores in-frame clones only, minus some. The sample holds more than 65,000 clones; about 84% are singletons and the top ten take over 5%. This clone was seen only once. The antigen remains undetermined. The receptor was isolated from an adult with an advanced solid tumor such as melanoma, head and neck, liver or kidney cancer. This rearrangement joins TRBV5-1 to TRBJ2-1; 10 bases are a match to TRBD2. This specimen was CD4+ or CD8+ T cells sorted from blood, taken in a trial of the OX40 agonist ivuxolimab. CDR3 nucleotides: TGCGCCAGCAGATTCCTAGCGGGAGAGGGGGGTGAGCAGTTCTTC. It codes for CASRFLAGEGGEQFF.